This T cell receptor beta chain was obtained from a study of graft-versus-host responses after intestinal transplantation. About the study: Anti-thymocyte globulin induction, then tacrolimus and steroids for about three years, went to all recipients. Study-level points and caveats: Association was observed between peak circulating GvH clone levels and early post-transplant HvG declines.

The ends were cut back, 0 bases at V and 5 bases at J, with 8 bases in the middle. Germline CDR1 SGHNT, CDR2 YYREEE (reference sequence). This CDR3 contains 13 residues. This clone has a single count. Antigen: not known. Sequencing was performed with immunoSEQ multiplex PCR; in TCRdb, only in-frame clones are kept and a portion is missing. The table includes 50,000 to 55,000 clones, roughly 90% detected once. The gene calls are TRBV5-4 and TRBJ2-5, with a tentative D call TRBD2 (5 bases). This TCR derives from a human donor who was the organ donor for an intestinal transplant. Sequencing used unstimulated CD4+ T cells sorted from spleen or lymph node cells, obtained before transplant. The CDR3 loop is CASSLDQRETQYF. The CDR3 DNA reads as TGTGCCAGCAGCTTGGACCAGCGGGAGACCCAGTACTTC.